These T cell receptor beta chains were read from a single sample in a study of T cell repertoires in cytomegalovirus infection. These receptors' antigens are unknown. TCRdb itself ran the reads through MiXCR, one entry per CDR3 protein. This sample has approximately 89,000 distinct CDR3 sequences, with about 24% found just once. The sample in question was CD8+ T cells from cultured PBMCs, obtained from culture after CMV antigen stimulation. The origin of the receptors is a human donor in good health (CMV status not recorded). Some clones in this sample may be carry-over from other donors' samples. Each CDR3 is given with its conserved first and last residue. D genes are given only for firm matches. Not every row has a clone size; where given, it reads once, few, many or a size class.

TRBV6-1	TRBJ2-7	-	-	TGTGCCAGCAGTGTTGGGACATACTACGAGCAGTACTTC	CASSVGTYYEQYF
TRBV7-2	TRBJ2-2	many	-	TGTGCCAGCAGCTGGATGGGGTCCGGGGAGCTGTTTTTT	CASSWMGSGELFF
TRBV27	TRBJ2-7	few	TRBD1	TGTGCCAGCAGTCAAGCCGGGACAGGGACCGAGCAGTACTTC	CASSQAGTGTEQYF
TRBV7-9	TRBJ2-3	few	-	TGTGCCAGCAGCTTAGCGACCGCCGATACGCAGTATTTT	CASSLATADTQYF
TRBV7-3	TRBJ2-1	-	TRBD2	TGTGCCAGCAGCTTAACGAGCGGGGACCACAATGAGCAGTTCTTC	CASSLTSGDHNEQFF
TRBV5-4	TRBJ1-2	-	-	TGTGTCAGCAGCTTGGACGGATTCGGAAGTGGCTACACCTTC	CVSSLDGFGSGYTF
TRBV12-3/TRBV12-4	TRBJ2-1	few	TRBD2	TGTGCCAGCACCGGGGGACTAGCGGGAGCCAATGAGCAGTTCTTC	CASTGGLAGANEQFF
TRBV7-2	TRBJ2-7	many	-	TGTGCCAGCAGCTTAGTCACAGGGGGGACTAACGCCTACGAGCAGTACTTC	CASSLVTGGTNAYEQYF
TRBV12-3/TRBV12-4	TRBJ1-1	-	-	TGTGCCAGCACTCTCGGACAGCAAAAGGGGGGGACTGAAGCTTTCTTT	CASTLGQQKGGTEAFF
TRBV30	TRBJ1-5	-	TRBD1	TGTGCCTGGAGTGTAGGACAGGGACATCAGCCCCAGCATTTT	CAWSVGQGHQPQHF
TRBV7-9	TRBJ2-7	many	TRBD2	TGTGCCAGCAGCCCGGGACTAGCGGGGCCCGAGCAGTACTTC	CASSPGLAGPEQYF
TRBV11-2	TRBJ2-2	few	-	TGTGCCAGCAGCTTAGATCCCTCCCCCAGGGGCTCCGGGGAGCTGTTTTTT	CASSLDPSPRGSGELFF
TRBV5-6	TRBJ2-1	few	TRBD2	TGTGCCAGCAGCTTGGCCTTCGGACTAGCGGGAGAGGTTGACAATGAGCAGTTCTTC	CASSLAFGLAGEVDNEQFF
TRBV5-4	TRBJ2-2	-	TRBD1	TGTGCCAGCAGCCTCCGGGACAGCATTCCCACCGGGGAGCTGTTTTTT	CASSLRDSIPTGELFF
TRBV28	TRBJ2-1	-	-	TGTGCCAGCAGTCCGGGACTCGCGGTCTACAATGAGCAGTTCTTC	CASSPGLAVYNEQFF
TRBV6-1	TRBJ2-1	few	-	TGTGCCAGCAGGGTCTTAGGGGCGGATGAGCAGTTCTTC	CASRVLGADEQFF
TRBV11-2	TRBJ2-1	many	-	TGTGCCAGCAGCCCAGGGGGGGCTTTCTCCTACAATGAGCAGTTCTTC	CASSPGGAFSYNEQFF
TRBV7-9	TRBJ1-3	-	-	TGTGCCAGCAGCCACCTCGGACCGAGCTCTGGAAACACCATATATTTT	CASSHLGPSSGNTIYF
TRBV6-5	TRBJ2-7	few	TRBD1	TGTGCCAGCAGTTCCCCTGGAACAGGGGCGCTCTACGAGCAGTACTTC	CASSSPGTGALYEQYF
TRBV27	TRBJ2-1	many	-	TGTGCCAGCAGTTCACAGGGTCATGAGCAGTTCTTC	CASSSQGHEQFF
TRBV4-3	TRBJ1-2	-	-	TGCGCCAGCAGCCCAACTGGGGGGGTTAACTATGGCTACACCTTC	CASSPTGGVNYGYTF
TRBV27	TRBJ1-5	once	-	TGTGCCAGCAGTGGTTACCTGGGGAGCAATCAGCCCCAGCATTTT	CASSGYLGSNQPQHF
TRBV27	TRBJ2-7	-	-	TGTGCCAGCAAATTGTTGGGACCGAACTACGAGCAGTACTTC	CASKLLGPNYEQYF
TRBV7-2	TRBJ2-7	few	-	TGTGCCAGCAGCTGGGCAGCTACCTACGAGCAGTACTTC	CASSWAATYEQYF